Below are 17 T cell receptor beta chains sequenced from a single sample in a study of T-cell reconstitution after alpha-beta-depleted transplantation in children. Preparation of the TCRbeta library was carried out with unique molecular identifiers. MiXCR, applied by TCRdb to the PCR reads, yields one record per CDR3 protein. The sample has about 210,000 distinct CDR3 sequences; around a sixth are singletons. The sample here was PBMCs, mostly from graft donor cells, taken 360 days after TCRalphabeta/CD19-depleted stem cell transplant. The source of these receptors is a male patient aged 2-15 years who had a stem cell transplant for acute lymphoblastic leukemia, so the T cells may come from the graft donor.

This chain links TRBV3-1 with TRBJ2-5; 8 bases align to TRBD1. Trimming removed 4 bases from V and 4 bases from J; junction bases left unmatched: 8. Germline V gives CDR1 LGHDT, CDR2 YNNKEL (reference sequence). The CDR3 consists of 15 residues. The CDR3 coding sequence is TGTGCCAGCAGCCTGGGGCCGACAGGGGCAGAGACCCAGTACTTC. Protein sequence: CASSLGPTGAETQYF.

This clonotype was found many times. DNA of the CDR3: TGTGCCAGCAGTCTACGTCGGTGGAAGGGACAGCGGACAGATACGCAGTATTTT. Its translation: CASSLRRWKGQRTDTQYF. The J gene is TRBJ2-3, the V gene TRBV28, with TRBD1 matching over 7 bases. With V trimmed by 5 bases and J by 3 bases, 17 bases remained unmatched. Germline V lookup: CDR1 MDHEN, CDR2 SYDVKM. The CDR3 is made up of 18 amino acids.

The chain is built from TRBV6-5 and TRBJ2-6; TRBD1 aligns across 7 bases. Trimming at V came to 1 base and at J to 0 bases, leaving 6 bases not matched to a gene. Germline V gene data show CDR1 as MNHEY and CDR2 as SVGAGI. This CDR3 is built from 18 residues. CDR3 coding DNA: TGTGCCAGCAGTTACTATCGGACAGGTGACTCTGGGGCCAACGTCCTGACTTTC. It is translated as CASSYYRTGDSGANVLTF.

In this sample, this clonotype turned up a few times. The CDR3 DNA follows: TGTGCCAGCACCTCCTCGGGGGGCTCCTACGAGCAGTACTTC. Translated, it gives CASTSSGGSYEQYF. The V gene is TRBV5-6, the J gene TRBJ2-7; 7 positions match TRBD2. Germline values: CDR1 SGHDT, CDR2 YYEEEE. The CDR3 totals 14 residues. With 6 bases clipped from V and 0 bases from J, the junction kept 6 bases outside the gene matches.

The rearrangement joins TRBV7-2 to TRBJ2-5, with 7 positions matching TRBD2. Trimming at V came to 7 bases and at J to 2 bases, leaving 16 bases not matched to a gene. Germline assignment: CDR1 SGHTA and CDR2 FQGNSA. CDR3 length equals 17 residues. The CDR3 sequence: CASTFRTGGGPQETQYF. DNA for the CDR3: TGTGCCAGCACCTTTCGAACTGGCGGGGGACCTCAAGAGACCCAGTACTTC.

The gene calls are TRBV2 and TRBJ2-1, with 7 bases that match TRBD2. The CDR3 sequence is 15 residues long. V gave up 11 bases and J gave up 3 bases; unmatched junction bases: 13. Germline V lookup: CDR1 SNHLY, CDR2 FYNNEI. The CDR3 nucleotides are TGTGCCTTCTGCCTCGGGGGGTCAGTCTACAATGAGCAGTTCTTC. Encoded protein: CAFCLGGSVYNEQFF.

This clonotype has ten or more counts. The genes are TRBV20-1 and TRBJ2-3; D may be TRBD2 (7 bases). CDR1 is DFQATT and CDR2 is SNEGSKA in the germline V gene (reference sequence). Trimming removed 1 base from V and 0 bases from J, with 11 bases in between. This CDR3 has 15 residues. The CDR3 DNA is TGCAGTGCTAGAGGGGGGGGCGAAAGCACAGATACGCAGTATTTT. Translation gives CSARGGGESTDTQYF.

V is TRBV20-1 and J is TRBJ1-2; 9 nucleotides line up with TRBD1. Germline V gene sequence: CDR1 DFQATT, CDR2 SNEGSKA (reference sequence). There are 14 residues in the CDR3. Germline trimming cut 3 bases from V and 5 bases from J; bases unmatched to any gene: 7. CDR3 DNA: TGCAGTGCTAGGGGGACAGGGAATACTTATGGCTACACCTTC. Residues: CSARGTGNTYGYTF.

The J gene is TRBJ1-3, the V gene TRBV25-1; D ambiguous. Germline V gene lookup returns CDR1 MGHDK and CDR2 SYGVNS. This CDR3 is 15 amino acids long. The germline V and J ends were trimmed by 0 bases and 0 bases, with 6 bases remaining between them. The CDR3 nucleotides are TGTGCCAGCAGTGAATATCTGGGCTCTGGAAACACCATATATTTT. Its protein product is CASSEYLGSGNTIYF.

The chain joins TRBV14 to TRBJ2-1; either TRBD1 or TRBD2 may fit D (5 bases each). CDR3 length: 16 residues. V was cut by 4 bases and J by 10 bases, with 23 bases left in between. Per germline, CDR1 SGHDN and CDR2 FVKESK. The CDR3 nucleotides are TGTGCCAGCAGCCCCCCCGACAGTTACGAATGGGAGGAGCAGTTCTTC. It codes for CASSPPDSYEWEEQFF.

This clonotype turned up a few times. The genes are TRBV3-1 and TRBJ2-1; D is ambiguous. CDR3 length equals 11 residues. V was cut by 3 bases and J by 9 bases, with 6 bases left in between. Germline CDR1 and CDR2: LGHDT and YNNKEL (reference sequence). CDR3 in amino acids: CASSQKGEQFF. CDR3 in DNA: TGTGCCAGCAGCCAGAAAGGTGAGCAGTTCTTC.

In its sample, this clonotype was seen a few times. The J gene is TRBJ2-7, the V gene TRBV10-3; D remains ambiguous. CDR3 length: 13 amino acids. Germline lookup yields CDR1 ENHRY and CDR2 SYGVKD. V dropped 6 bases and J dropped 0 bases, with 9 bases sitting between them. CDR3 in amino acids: CAIRSGSSYEQYF. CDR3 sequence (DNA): TGTGCCATCAGGTCGGGTAGCTCCTACGAGCAGTACTTC.

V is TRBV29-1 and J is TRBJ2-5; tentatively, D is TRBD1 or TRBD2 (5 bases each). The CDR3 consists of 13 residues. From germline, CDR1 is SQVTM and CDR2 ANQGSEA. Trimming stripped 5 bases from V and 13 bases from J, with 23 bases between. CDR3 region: CSVLGDTGTQLYF. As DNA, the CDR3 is TGCAGCGTTCTCGGCGATACCGGGACGCAATTGTACTTC. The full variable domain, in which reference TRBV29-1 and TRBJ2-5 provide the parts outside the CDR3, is SAVISQKPSRDICQRGTSLTIQCQVDSQVTMMFWYRQQPGQSLTLIATANQGSEATYESGFVIDKFPISRPNLTFSTLTVSNMSPEDSSIYLCSVLGDTGTQLYFGPGTRLLVL.

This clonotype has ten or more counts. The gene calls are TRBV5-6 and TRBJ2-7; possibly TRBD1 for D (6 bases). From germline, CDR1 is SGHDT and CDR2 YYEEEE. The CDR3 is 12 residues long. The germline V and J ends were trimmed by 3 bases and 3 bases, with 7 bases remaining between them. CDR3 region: CASSSRGYEQYF. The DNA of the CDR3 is TGTGCCAGCAGCTCCAGGGGCTACGAGCAGTACTTC.

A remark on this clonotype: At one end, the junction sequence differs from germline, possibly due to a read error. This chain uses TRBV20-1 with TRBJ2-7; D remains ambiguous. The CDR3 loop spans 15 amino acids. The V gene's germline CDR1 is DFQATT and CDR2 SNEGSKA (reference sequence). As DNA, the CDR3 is TGCTGTGCTAGAGATGGGCATACCCTTAACTACGAGCAGTACTTC. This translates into CCARDGHTLNYEQYF.

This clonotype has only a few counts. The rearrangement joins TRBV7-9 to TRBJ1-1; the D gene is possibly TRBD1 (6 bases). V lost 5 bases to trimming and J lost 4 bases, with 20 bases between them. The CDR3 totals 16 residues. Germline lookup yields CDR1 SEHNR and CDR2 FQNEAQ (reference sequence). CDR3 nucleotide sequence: TGTGCCAGCAGCACACTTGGGGGCGTCCAACTCACTGAAGCTTTCTTT. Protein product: CASSTLGGVQLTEAFF.

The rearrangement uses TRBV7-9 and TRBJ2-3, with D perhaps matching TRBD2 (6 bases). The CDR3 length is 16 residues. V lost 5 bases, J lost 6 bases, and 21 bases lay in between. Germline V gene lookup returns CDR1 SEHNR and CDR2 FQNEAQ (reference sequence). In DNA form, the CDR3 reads TGTGCCAGCAGCCCTAAGTCGGGGGACTCCTGGGATACGCAGTATTTT. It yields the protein CASSPKSGDSWDTQYF.